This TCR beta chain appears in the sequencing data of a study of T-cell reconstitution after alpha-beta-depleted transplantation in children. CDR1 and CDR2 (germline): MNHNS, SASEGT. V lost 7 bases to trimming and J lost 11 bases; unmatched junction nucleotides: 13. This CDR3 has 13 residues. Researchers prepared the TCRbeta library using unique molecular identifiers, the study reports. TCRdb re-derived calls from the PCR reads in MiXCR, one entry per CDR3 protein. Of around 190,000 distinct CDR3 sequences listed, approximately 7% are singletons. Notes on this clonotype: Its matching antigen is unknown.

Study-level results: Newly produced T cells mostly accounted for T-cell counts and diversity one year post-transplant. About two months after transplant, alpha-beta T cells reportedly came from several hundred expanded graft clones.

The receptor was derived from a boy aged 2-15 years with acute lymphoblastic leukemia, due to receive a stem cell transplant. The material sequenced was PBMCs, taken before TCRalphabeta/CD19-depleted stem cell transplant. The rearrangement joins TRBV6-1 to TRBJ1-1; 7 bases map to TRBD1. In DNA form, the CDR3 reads TGTGCCAGCACCCCAATGGAAGGGACAGCGGCTTTCTTT. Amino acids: CASTPMEGTAAFF.